The table lists the clone carrying this T cell receptor (beta chain) with many counts. Its target is unknown. Germline V gene lookup returns CDR1 SGHNT and CDR2 YENEEA. V trimming: 4 bases; J trimming: 3 bases; junction bases outside the gene matches: 7. The CDR3 runs 16 residues. Unique molecular identifiers were attached to individual cDNA molecules. TCRdb reprocessed the 5' RACE reads via MiXCR and lists one record per CDR3 protein. The sample has 45,000 to 65,000 distinct CDR3 sequences, less than 9.5% seen once. This sample is drawn from a study of early T cells in non-severe SARS-CoV-2 infection. General study results and limits: A preference for anti-spike CD8 responses marked VDJdb matching, which missed private and CD4 specificities.

This chain joins TRBV11-3 and TRBJ2-7, with 12 bases fitting TRBD2. The specimen sequenced was whole blood. This clonotype originated in an adult who was a healthcare worker with PCR-confirmed SARS-CoV-2 infection or an uninfected control (not recorded which). The DNA of the CDR3 is TGTGCCAGCAGCTATGACGGGACTAGCGGGTACTACGAGCAGTACTTC. Its protein product is CASSYDGTSGYYEQYF.